Following are 14 T cell receptor beta chains from one sample sequenced in a study of cytomegalovirus exposure and HLA in healthy donors. Libraries were prepared by immunoSEQ multiplex PCR; TCRdb keeps only in-frame clonotypes and omits some of them. The sample consists of 67,000 or so clones, around 96% of them appearing once. Source material: PBMCs. These receptor sequences come from a man aged 18 to 30 in good health and CMV-seropositive.

V usage is TRBV27 and J usage is TRBJ2-3; a weak D match, TRBD2 (6 bases). Germline-derived CDR1 and CDR2 are MNHEY and SMNVEV (reference sequence). The CDR3 totals 12 residues. Trimming took 6 bases from V and 4 from J, leaving 8 bases between them. CDR3 in DNA: TGTGCCAGCAGGACTAGTTCAGATACGCAGTATTTT. Its translation: CASRTSSDTQYF.

The chain carries TRBV6-1 and TRBJ1-3; D perhaps matches TRBD1 (6 bases). The CDR3 is made up of 15 amino acids. The germline V and J ends were trimmed by 5 bases and 4 bases, with 15 bases remaining between them. CDR1 MNHNS and CDR2 SASEGT come from the germline V gene. CDR3 coding DNA: TGTGCCAGCAGTAGCGAGGGGGTAGCCGGAAACACCATATATTTT. Its protein product is CASSSEGVAGNTIYF.

The J gene is TRBJ2-1, the V gene TRBV7-3; D perhaps matches TRBD2 (6 bases). The CDR3 extends over 15 amino acids. Per the germline V gene, CDR1 is SGHTA and CDR2 is FQGTGA. With 2 bases removed from V and 2 bases from J, the gap between germline ends came to 10 bases. The CDR3 DNA is TGTGCCAGCAGCTTAGGGCGGGGACCCTACAATGAGCAGTTCTTC. Its translation: CASSLGRGPYNEQFF.

This chain joins TRBV7-9 and TRBJ2-1, with 14 positions matching TRBD2. Trimming cost V 5 bases and J 10 bases; bases outside gene matches: 7. Germline V gene sequence: CDR1 SEHNR, CDR2 FQNEAQ (reference sequence). CDR3 length: 15 amino acids. The CDR3 nucleotides read TGTGCCAGCAGCCCCACGGGACTAGCGGGAGTCGAGCAGTTCTTC. Protein: CASSPTGLAGVEQFF. Complete variable domain (other parts from reference TRBV7-9 and TRBJ2-1): DTGVSQNPRHKITKRGQNVTFRCDPISEHNRLYWYRQTLGQGPEFLTYFQNEAQLEKSRLLSDRFSAERPKGSFSTLEIQRTEQGDSAMYLCASSPTGLAGVEQFFGPGTRLTVL.

V is TRBV6-5 and J is TRBJ2-2; D remains unclear. Trimming cost V 5 bases and J 3 bases, with 7 bases left between them. Germline loops: CDR1 MNHEY, CDR2 SVGAGI. The CDR3 contains 13 residues. The DNA of the CDR3 is TGTGCCAGCAGTCCTCCTCACACCGGGGAGCTGTTTTTT. Encoded protein: CASSPPHTGELFF.

The chain carries TRBV5-1 and TRBJ1-5, with D unresolved. This CDR3 has 14 residues. Germline CDR1 reads SGHRS; CDR2 reads YFSETQ. The germline V and J ends were trimmed by 0 bases and 0 bases, with 4 bases remaining between them. The CDR3 DNA follows: TGCGCCAGCAGCTTGGGCTATAGCAATCAGCCCCAGCATTTT. This sequence encodes CASSLGYSNQPQHF.

The rearrangement uses TRBV11-2 and TRBJ1-2; D is uncertain. Germline assignment: CDR1 SGHAT and CDR2 FQNNGV. There are 13 residues in the CDR3. With 5 bases removed from V and 3 bases from J, the gap between germline ends came to 10 bases. The CDR3 sequence: CASSPTDDYGYTF. The CDR3 nucleotides read TGTGCCAGCAGCCCAACAGATGACTATGGCTACACCTTC.

V and J are TRBV18 and TRBJ2-3, with 13 positions matching TRBD2. This CDR3 is 15 amino acids long. Germline V lookup: CDR1 KGHSH, CDR2 LQKENI. The V and J ends lost 2 bases and 4 bases, in that order; junction bases with no gene match: 0. Here the CDR3 reads CASSPGLAGADTQYF. In nucleotides, the CDR3 is TGTGCCAGCTCACCAGGACTAGCGGGAGCAGATACGCAGTATTTT. The whole variable domain, filled in from reference TRBV18 and TRBJ2-3, reads NAGVMQNPRHLVRRRGQEARLRCSPMKGHSHVYWYRQLPEEGLKFMVYLQKENIIDESGMPKERFSAEFPKEGPSILRIQQVVRGDSAAYFCASSPGLAGADTQYFGPGTRLTVL.

The V gene is TRBV7-6, the J gene TRBJ2-1; 9 bases line up with TRBD2. With 2 bases clipped from V and 4 bases from J, the junction kept 6 bases outside the gene matches. Looked up from germline, CDR1 is SGHVS and CDR2 is FNYEAQ. CDR3 length: 16 amino acids. CDR3 in DNA: TGTGCCAGCAGCTTAACTGGCCTAGCGGGGTACAATGAGCAGTTCTTC. It specifies CASSLTGLAGYNEQFF.

The chain recombines TRBV7-9 with TRBJ1-1; no definite D call. This CDR3 is built from 11 residues. The germline V gene has CDR1 SEHNR and CDR2 FQNEAQ (reference sequence). The V gene lost 4 bases and the J gene lost 7 bases, with 7 bases spanning the gap. CDR3 sequence (DNA): TGTGCCAGCAGCTCGCTAAGTGAAGCTTTCTTT. Translated: CASSSLSEAFF.

V usage is TRBV2 and J usage is TRBJ2-1; 9 nucleotides align to TRBD1. The CDR3 has 15 residues. Germline loops: CDR1 SNHLY, CDR2 FYNNEI. V gave up 9 bases and J gave up 5 bases; unmatched junction bases: 11. CDR3 sequence: CASSSTGQGDNEQFF. CDR3 nucleotides: TGTGCCAGTTCCTCAACGGGACAGGGAGACAATGAGCAGTTCTTC.

The chain employs TRBV7-6 and TRBJ1-5; TRBD1 agrees at 8 bases. J gave up 1 base and V 4 bases, and 6 bases lay outside the gene matches. The germline V gene encodes CDR1 SGHVS and CDR2 FNYEAQ. CDR3 length: 16 amino acids. The CDR3 coding sequence is TGTGCCAGCAGCTGGGGACAGGCTGGGAGCAATCAGCCCCAGCATTTT. Its translation is CASSWGQAGSNQPQHF.

CDR3 amino acids: CASRGQASYEQYF. CDR3 DNA: TGTGCCAGCAGAGGACAGGCGTCCTACGAGCAGTACTTC. V gene TRBV25-1 combines with J gene TRBJ2-7; 7 positions agree with TRBD1. Germline V gene lookup returns CDR1 MGHDK and CDR2 SYGVNS. The CDR3 contains 13 residues. The ends lost 6 bases at V and 1 base at J; junction bases unmatched: 3.

The chain carries TRBV2 and TRBJ2-7, with D maybe TRBD1 (6 bases). The germline gives CDR1 SNHLY, CDR2 FYNNEI. The CDR3 runs to 13 residues. Trimming cost V 6 bases and J 6 bases, with 15 bases left between them. CDR3 residues: CASRIQGTGEQYF. CDR3 coding DNA: TGTGCCAGCAGGATACAGGGTACGGGCGAGCAGTACTTC.